The following is a TCR beta chain sequence with its context. This sample stems from a study of blood T cell repertoires in COVID-19. Study-level background: Sites across the United States, Italy and Spain contributed samples from acute and convalescent COVID-19.

V lost 4 bases and J lost 2; bases outside the gene matches: 7. Germline loops: CDR1 SGDLS, CDR2 YYNGEE. The CDR3 has 15 residues. TCRdb keeps only in-frame clones here, not all; method: immunoSEQ multiplex PCR. The table lists about 200,000 clones, roughly 75% of them singletons, with roughly 6% in the top ten. This clonotype was sampled from a woman aged 70-85 years with acute or convalescent COVID-19. V usage is TRBV9 and J usage is TRBJ2-7; 9 bases align to TRBD2. The sequencing sample was made of peripheral blood. This CDR3 reads CASSQGTSFPYEQYF. For the CDR3, the DNA is TGTGCCAGCAGCCAAGGGACTAGCTTCCCCTACGAGCAGTACTTC.